This T cell receptor (beta chain) was found in a study of PD-L1 blockade in urothelial cancer. About the research overall: Patients, treated from 2014 onward, received atezolizumab 1,200 mg intravenously every 3 weeks. Findings of the study overall: Blood TCR clonality below the median before treatment was a predictor of better survival.

A remark on this clone: Antigen: not known.

Documented time point: peripheral blood 6 weeks after treatment start. The germline gives CDR1 MNHEY, CDR2 SMNVEV (reference sequence). CDR3 length: 14 residues. J was trimmed by 4 bases and V by 6 bases; bases with no gene match: 9. Measured with immunoSEQ multiplex PCR; TCRdb has only the in-frame clones, and not every one. The table shows about 36,000 clones, with more than 80% occurring only once. The source material was PBMCs, sampled around atezolizumab (anti-PD-L1) treatment. The genes are TRBV27 and TRBJ2-7; 7 positions agree with TRBD2. The clonotype comes from a man aged 35 to 55 with urothelial cancer. The CDR3 protein is CASRRASGAYEQYF. The CDR3, as DNA: TGTGCCAGCAGGAGAGCTAGCGGCGCGTACGAGCAGTACTTC.